The entry below describes one T cell receptor beta chain. The germline CDR1 and CDR2 sequences are ENHRY and SYGVKD. The V end lost 3 bases, the J end lost 3 bases, and 12 bases lay between the germline ends. The CDR3 has 14 amino acids. This sample is drawn from a study of blood T cell repertoires in COVID-19. In the study overall: Italy, Spain and the United States were the sources of the convalescent and acute COVID-19 samples. The analysed material was cDNA or gDNA that came from T cells, B-cell-depleted T cells, or PBMCs.

In the authors' methods: Reference gene primers were amplified, and this amplification served to estimate nucleated cell counts. Assay used: immunoSEQ multiplex PCR; TCRdb lists only in-frame clones, some missing. V and J calls and clone size come straight from that table; D and trimming were deduced from the DNA. Among about 46,000 clones listed, 70% to 90% were seen once. This TCR came from a human donor in a cohort sampled during active COVID-19. The donor label of this sample is uncertain. The J gene is TRBJ2-7, the V gene TRBV10-3; weak D call: TRBD1 (6 bases). Sequenced: peripheral blood. As DNA, the CDR3 is TGTGCCATCAGTGATCCGGACAGTTACTACGAGCAGTACTTC. Its translation is CAISDPDSYYEQYF.